This entry describes one TCR beta chain. The data were obtained in a study of blood T cell repertoires in COVID-19. Libraries were prepared by immunoSEQ multiplex PCR; TCRdb keeps only in-frame clonotypes and omits some of them. The profile shows about 150,000 clones, around nine tenths of them singletons. The CDR3 extends over 16 amino acids. Germline V gene lookup returns CDR1 MNHEY and CDR2 SVGAGI. The J segment lost 4 bases and the V segment lost 4 bases, leaving 8 bases of the junction unmatched. The clonotype comes from a woman in her sixties or seventies with acute or convalescent COVID-19. Sequenced input: peripheral blood. The V call is TRBV6-5, the J call TRBJ1-1; 11 bases map to TRBD1. CDR3 region: CASSSRTGQGGTEAFF. The CDR3 DNA sequence: TGTGCCAGCAGTTCACGGACGGGACAGGGGGGCACTGAAGCTTTCTTT.